This T cell receptor (beta chain) emerged from a study of blood T cell repertoires in COVID-19 (TCRdb year 2020). The study in broad terms: Samples covering the acute and convalescent phases of COVID-19 were provided by collaborators in the United States, Italy and Spain. HLA class I and class II types, where available, came from metadata supplied by the sample provider rather than from assay-based typing. The material from the prospective study consisted of cDNA or gDNA derived from T cells, B-cell-depleted T cells, or PBMCs. Samples came from the ongoing ImmuneRACE study (first 160 participants) plus 1,254 subjects from 6 global collaborators. Nearly every sample came with metadata listing a de-identified subject ID, COVID-19 status, age in years and sex. The repertoires were released in a freely available public database meant as a resource for research on the immune response to SARS-CoV-2. Deeply sampled blood TCRbeta repertoires from subjects exposed to, actively infected with, or recovered from COVID-19 were included in the dataset.

Whole blood was collected in K2EDTA tubes by collaborating institutions according to the institutions' own protocols. For TCRbeta analysis, collaborator samples were shipped as frozen whole blood, as isolated PBMCs, or as DNA extracted from either sample type. As to this clone: It has no known antigen specificity. No much larger clone is present one base from it, and per-base qualities are unavailable.

The germline V gene encodes CDR1 LNHDA and CDR2 SQIVND (reference sequence). Spanning cysteine to phenylalanine, the CDR3 consists of 12 amino acids. Solely the CDR3 DNA is kept, with 36 bases framed from the first base. V is cut by 11 bases and J by 4 bases, and the space between the germline ends is 12 bases. Overall study results and their limits: The quantity of clinical and demographic metadata differed by source and by participant and was supplied without curation.

The immunoSEQ Assay, a bias-controlled multiplex PCR, was used to amplify TCRbeta CDR3 regions from genomic DNA. Turning to the authors' computational methods: The number of nucleated cells in each sample was estimated from the amplification of reference gene primers within the assay. To quantify the absolute abundance of each unique TCRbeta CDR3 rearrangement, sequence reads were collapsed and filtered. For each sample, productive Simpson clonality was calculated as the square root of Simpson's diversity index over productive rearrangements. In TCRdb, the immuneACCESS table is reduced to in-frame sequences with V and J assigned. These tables do not hold every clone; where another copy was compared, an unresolved V gene accounts for under half, and the others remain unexplained. D and trimming were read from the DNA, whereas the V and J calls and clone size are those reported in that table. Counted in this sample were some 45,000 clones; roughly 80% of them appeared once. The top ten clonotypes cover more than 20% of the sample.

Sequenced input: peripheral blood. The sequence derives from a woman aged 55-75 years with acute or convalescent COVID-19. The chain links TRBV19 with TRBJ1-3; the D region possibly corresponds to TRBD1 (5 bases align). The DNA sequence is given as TGTGCCGTCCGGGGGTCCGGAAACACCATATATTTT. It specifies CAVRGSGNTIYF.